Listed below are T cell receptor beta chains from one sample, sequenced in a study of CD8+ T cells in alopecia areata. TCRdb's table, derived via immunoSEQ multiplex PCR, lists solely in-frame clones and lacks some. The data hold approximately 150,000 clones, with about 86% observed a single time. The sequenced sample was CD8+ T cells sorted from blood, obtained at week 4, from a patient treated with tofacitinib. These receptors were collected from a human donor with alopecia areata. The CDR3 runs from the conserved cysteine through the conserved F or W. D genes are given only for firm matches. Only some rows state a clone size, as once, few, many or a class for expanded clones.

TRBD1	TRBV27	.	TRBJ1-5	TGTGCCAGCAGTTTAGTACAGGGGGACAATCAGCCCCAGCATTTT	CASSLVQGDNQPQHF
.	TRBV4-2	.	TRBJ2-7	TGTGCCAGCAGCCAAGAAGTGGTGGGATCCTACGAGCAGTACTTC	CASSQEVVGSYEQYF
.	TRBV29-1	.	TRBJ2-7	TGCAGCGCCTTGGGGCAGGGCGGAAGCGACGAGCAGTACTTC	CSALGQGGSDEQYF
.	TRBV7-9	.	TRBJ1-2	TGTGCCAGCAGCCAACAGGGTTATTATGGCTACACCTTC	CASSQQGYYGYTF
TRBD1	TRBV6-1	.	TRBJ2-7	TGTGCCAGCAGGGGACAGGGGGACTACGAGCAGTACTTC	CASRGQGDYEQYF
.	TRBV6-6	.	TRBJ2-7	TGTGCCAGCAGTTACTCGAGCGAGCAGTACTTC	CASSYSSEQYF
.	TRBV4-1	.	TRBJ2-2	TGCGCCAGCAGCCCTCGCAGTAAAGTCGCGAACACCGGGGAGCTGTTTTTT	CASSPRSKVANTGELFF
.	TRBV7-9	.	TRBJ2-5	TGTGCCAGCAGCTATCCGGGCTGGACGGAGACCCAGTACTTC	CASSYPGWTETQYF
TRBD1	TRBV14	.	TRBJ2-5	TGTGCCAGCAGCCAAGAGATGGGGACAGGTGGATCTTGGGAGACCCAGTACTTC	CASSQEMGTGGSWETQYF
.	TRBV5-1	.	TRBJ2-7	TGCGCCAGCAGCTTAAGGCGGGGCAACTACGAGCAGTACTTC	CASSLRRGNYEQYF
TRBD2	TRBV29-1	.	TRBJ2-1	TGCAGCGACCGAGGGACTAGCGGGAGCAATGAGCAGTTCTTC	CSDRGTSGSNEQFF
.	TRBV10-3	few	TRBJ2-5	TGTGCCATCAGTGAGATGGGAGAGACCCAGTACTTC	CAISEMGETQYF
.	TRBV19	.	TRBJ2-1	TGTGCCAGTACCCCCGGCGCTAGCGAGTACAATGAGCAGTTCTTC	CASTPGASEYNEQFF
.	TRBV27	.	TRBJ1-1	TGTGCCAGCACTAACTGGGGAACTGAAGCTTTCTTT	CASTNWGTEAFF
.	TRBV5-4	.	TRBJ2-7	TGTGCCAGCAGCTTGGATGACGAGCAGTACTTC	CASSLDDEQYF
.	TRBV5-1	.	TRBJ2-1	TGCGCCAGCAGCCTCGCGGGGAATGAGCAGTTCTTC	CASSLAGNEQFF
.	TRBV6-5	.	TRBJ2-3	TGTGCCAGCAGGAGGGGAGGGAGGGGGACAGATACGCAGTATTTT	CASRRGGRGTDTQYF
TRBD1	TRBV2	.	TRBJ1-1	TGTGCCACGATTCGACAGGGGAACACTGAAGCTTTCTTT	CATIRQGNTEAFF
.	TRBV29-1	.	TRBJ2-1	TGCAGCGTTGAAGATCGGGTTAGCGGATACAATGAGCAGTTCTTC	CSVEDRVSGYNEQFF
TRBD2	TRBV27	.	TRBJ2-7	TGTGCCAGCGGAAAGTTGGCGGGGGCCTACGAGCAGTACTTC	CASGKLAGAYEQYF
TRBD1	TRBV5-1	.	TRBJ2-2	TGCGCCAGCAGCTTGTCGAGGACAGGGTTGTCCGGGGAGCTGTTTTTT	CASSLSRTGLSGELFF
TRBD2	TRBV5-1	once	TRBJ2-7	TGCGCCAGCAGTTCCAGCGGGAGAGAATCCTACGAGCAGTACTTC	CASSSSGRESYEQYF
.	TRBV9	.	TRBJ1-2	TGTGCCAGCAGCAACCCGGGTGGAGGGACAAGGGTCTATGGCTACACCTTC	CASSNPGGGTRVYGYTF
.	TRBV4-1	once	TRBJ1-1	TGCGCCAGCAGCCAAAGTTTAGGGAACACTGAAGCTTTCTTT	CASSQSLGNTEAFF
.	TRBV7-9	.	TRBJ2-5	TGTGCCAGCAGCTTTCAGGGTCAGCAAGAGACCCAGTACTTC	CASSFQGQQETQYF
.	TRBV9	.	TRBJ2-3	TGTGCCAGCAGCGCCCCCTCTTTGAGGGGCAGCACAGATACGCAGTATTTT	CASSAPSLRGSTDTQYF
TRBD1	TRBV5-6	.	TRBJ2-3	TGTGCCAGCAGCTTTAGGACAGGGGGTATACGCACAGATACGCAGTATTTT	CASSFRTGGIRTDTQYF
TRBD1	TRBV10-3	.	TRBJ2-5	TGTGCCATCAGTGAGTCAGGGGGCGCAGGCGAGACCCAGTACTTC	CAISESGGAGETQYF
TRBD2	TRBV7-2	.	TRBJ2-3	TGTGCCAGCAGCTTAGGGGCTAGCGGAGCCGCCACGCAGTATTTT	CASSLGASGAATQYF
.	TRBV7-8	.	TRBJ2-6	TGTGCCAGCAGCTTTAGGACAGCCTCTGGGGCCAACGTCCTGACTTTC	CASSFRTASGANVLTF
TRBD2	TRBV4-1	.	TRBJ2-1	TGCGCCAGCAGGGGGACTAGCGGGTTCTACAATGAGCAGTTCTTC	CASRGTSGFYNEQFF
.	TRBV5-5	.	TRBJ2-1	TGTGCCAGCAGCTTCTGGGGATCAGACAATGAGCAGTTCTTC	CASSFWGSDNEQFF
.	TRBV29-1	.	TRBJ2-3	TGCAGCGTTGAAGATTTCAGCAGGGATGGTACAGATACGCAGTATTTT	CSVEDFSRDGTDTQYF
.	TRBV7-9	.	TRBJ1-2	TGTGCCAGCAGCTCCTCTGCGGGGTCCCTCCAAGGCTACACCTTC	CASSSSAGSLQGYTF
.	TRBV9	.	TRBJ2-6	TGTGCCAGCAGCGTAACCAGAGCTGGGGCCAACGTCCTGACTTTC	CASSVTRAGANVLTF
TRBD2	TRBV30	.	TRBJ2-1	TGTGCCTGGAGTGTACTAGCGGGAGTAAGCAATGAGCAGTTCTTC	CAWSVLAGVSNEQFF
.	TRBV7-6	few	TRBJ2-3	TGTGCCAGCTCGGACCTCTACACAGATACGCAGTATTTT	CASSDLYTDTQYF
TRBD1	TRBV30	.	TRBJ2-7	TGTGCCTGGAGTTTCTCCTGGAGATCGACAGGGGCCTACGAGCAGTACTTC	CAWSFSWRSTGAYEQYF
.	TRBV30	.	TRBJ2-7	TGTGCCTGGAGTGTGCCCGGGACCTACGAGCAGTACTTC	CAWSVPGTYEQYF
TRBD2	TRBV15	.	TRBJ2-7	TGTGCCACCAGCGCAGGACTAGCGGGAGTTCTGTACGAGCAGTACTTC	CATSAGLAGVLYEQYF
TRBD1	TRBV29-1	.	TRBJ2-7	TGCAGCGTTAATCCCGGGACAGGGGCCTACGAGCAGTACTTC	CSVNPGTGAYEQYF
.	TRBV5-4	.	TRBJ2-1	TGTGCCAGCAGCTTAGCATGGGGCGCCTACAATGAGCAGTTCTTC	CASSLAWGAYNEQFF
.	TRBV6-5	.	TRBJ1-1	TGTGCCAGCAGTTTCCGGCCAGAGGCCAGGGACACTGAAGCTTTCTTT	CASSFRPEARDTEAFF
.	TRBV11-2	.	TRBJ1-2	TGTGCCAGCAGCTTCTTGGGGAGGGGTAAAGGGGGCTACACCTTC	CASSFLGRGKGGYTF
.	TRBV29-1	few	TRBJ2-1	TGCAGCACCGCCGGGAACTACAATGAGCAGTTCTTC	CSTAGNYNEQFF
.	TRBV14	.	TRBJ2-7	TGTGCCAGCAGCCCCCAGCACGGACCCTTCTCCTACGAGCAGTACTTC	CASSPQHGPFSYEQYF
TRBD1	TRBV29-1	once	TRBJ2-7	TGCAGCGTGGAGACAGGGCCCTACGAGCAGTACTTC	CSVETGPYEQYF
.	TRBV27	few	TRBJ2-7	TGTGCCAGCAGGCCTCGGGCGTACTACGAGCAGTACTTC	CASRPRAYYEQYF
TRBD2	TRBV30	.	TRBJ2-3	TGTGCCTGGACTACTAGCGGGGGGGCAGATACGCAGTATTTT	CAWTTSGGADTQYF
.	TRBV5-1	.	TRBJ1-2	TGCGCCAGCAGCTTGGACCGCCCTCTCGACTATGGCTACACCTTC	CASSLDRPLDYGYTF
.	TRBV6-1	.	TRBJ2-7	TGTGCCAGCCATAGCGGTGGCTACGAGCAGTACTTC	CASHSGGYEQYF
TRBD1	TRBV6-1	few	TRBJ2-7	TGTGCCCACGGGGACAGTAACTCCTACGAGCAGTACTTC	CAHGDSNSYEQYF
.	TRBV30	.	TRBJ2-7	TGTGCCTGGGGAGGGGCCTACGAGCAGTACTTC	CAWGGAYEQYF
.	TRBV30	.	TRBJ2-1	TGTGCCTGGTCTCTAGCGAGGAATGAGCAGTTCTTC	CAWSLARNEQFF
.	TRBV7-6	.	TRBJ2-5	TGTGCCAGCCGAGAGGTTGGGACCCAGTACTTC	CASREVGTQYF
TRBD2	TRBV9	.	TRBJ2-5	TGTGCCAGCAGCGGGGGCGGGAGGGAGACCCAGTACTTC	CASSGGGRETQYF
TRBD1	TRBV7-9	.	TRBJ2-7	TGTGCCAGCAGCTTCGGACAGGGCTACGAGCAGTACTTC	CASSFGQGYEQYF